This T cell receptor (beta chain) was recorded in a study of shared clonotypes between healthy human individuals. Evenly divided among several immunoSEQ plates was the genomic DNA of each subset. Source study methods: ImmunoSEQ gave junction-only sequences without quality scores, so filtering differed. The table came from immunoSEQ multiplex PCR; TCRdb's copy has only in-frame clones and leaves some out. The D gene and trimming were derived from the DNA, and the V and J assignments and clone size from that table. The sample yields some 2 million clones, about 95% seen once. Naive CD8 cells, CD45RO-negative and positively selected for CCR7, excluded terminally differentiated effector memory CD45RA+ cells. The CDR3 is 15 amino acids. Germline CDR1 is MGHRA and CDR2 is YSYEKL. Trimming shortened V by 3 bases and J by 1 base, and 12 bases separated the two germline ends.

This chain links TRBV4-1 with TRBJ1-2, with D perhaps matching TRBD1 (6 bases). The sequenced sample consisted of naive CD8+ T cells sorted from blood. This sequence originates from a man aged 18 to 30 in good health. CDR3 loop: CASSQRGGDNYGYTF. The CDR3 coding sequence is TGCGCCAGCAGCCAGAGGGGGGGGGATAACTATGGCTACACCTTC.